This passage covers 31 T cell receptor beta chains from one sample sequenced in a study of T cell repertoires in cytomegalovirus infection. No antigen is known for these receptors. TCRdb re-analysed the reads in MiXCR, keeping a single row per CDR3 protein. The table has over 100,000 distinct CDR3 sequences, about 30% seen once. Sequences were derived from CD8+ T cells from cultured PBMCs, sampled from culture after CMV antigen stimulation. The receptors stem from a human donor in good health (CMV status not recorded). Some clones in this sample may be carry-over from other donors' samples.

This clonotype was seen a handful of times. The chain's CDR3 is CASSTGGGREQFF. In nucleotides, the CDR3 is TGTGCCAGCAGCACAGGCGGGGGCAGGGAGCAGTTCTTC. This chain uses TRBV7-3 with TRBJ2-1; D is possibly TRBD2 (7 bases). V shed 5 bases and J shed 10 bases, with 15 bases lying between them. Per germline, CDR1 SGHTA and CDR2 FQGTGA. The CDR3 runs to 13 residues.

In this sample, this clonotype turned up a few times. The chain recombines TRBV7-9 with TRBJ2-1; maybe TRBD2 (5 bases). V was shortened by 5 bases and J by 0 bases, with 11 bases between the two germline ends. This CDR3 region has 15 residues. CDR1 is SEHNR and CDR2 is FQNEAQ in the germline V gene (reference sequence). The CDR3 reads CASSVSGSSYNEQFF. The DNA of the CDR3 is TGTGCCAGCAGCGTCTCTGGGAGCTCCTACAATGAGCAGTTCTTC.

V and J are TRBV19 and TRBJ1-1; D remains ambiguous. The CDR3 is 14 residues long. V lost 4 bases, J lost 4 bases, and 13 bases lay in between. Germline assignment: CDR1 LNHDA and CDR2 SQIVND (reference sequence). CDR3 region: CASSNSRSSTEAFF. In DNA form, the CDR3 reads TGTGCCAGTAGTAATAGCCGATCATCCACTGAAGCTTTCTTT.

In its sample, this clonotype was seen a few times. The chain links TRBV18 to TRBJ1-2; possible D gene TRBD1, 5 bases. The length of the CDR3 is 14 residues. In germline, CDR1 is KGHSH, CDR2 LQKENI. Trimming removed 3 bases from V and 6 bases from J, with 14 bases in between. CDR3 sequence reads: CASSPTGPRDGYTF. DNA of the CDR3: TGTGCCAGCTCACCCACGGGGCCGCGGGATGGCTACACCTTC.

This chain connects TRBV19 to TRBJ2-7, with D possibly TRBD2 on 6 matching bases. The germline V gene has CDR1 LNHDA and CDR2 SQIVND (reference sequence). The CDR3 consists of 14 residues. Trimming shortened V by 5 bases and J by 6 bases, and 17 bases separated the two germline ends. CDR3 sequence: CASSSYGGVAEQYF. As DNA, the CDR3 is TGTGCCAGTAGTTCCTACGGAGGGGTAGCCGAGCAGTACTTC.

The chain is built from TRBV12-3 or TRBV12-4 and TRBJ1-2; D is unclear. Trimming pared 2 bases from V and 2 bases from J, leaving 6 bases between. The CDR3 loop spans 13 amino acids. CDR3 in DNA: TGTGCCAGCAGTTTAAACAGAAACTATGGCTACACCTTC. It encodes CASSLNRNYGYTF.

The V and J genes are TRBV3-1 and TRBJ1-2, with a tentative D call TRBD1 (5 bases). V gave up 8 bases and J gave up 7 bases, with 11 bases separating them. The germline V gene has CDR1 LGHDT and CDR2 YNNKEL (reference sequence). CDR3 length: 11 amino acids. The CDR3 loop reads CASGDSRGYTF. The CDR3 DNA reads TGTGCCAGCGGCGACAGTCGTGGCTACACCTTC.

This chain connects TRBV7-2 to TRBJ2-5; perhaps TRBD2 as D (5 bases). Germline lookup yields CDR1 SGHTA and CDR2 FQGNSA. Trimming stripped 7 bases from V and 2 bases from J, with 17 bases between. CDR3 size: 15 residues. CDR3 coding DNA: TGTGCCAGCAACCTAAACCAGCGGATTCAAGAGACCCAGTACTTC. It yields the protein CASNLNQRIQETQYF.

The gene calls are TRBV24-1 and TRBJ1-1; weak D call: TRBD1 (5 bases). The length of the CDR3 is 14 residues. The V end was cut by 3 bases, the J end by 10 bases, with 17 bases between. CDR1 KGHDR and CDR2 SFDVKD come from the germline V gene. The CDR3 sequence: CATSDLNGAAGAFF. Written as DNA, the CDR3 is TGTGCCACCAGTGATCTAAACGGGGCGGCTGGAGCTTTCTTT.

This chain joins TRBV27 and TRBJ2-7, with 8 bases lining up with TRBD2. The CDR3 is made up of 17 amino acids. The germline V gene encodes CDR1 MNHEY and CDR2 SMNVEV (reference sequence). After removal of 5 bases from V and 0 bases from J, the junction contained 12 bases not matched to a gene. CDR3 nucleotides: TGTGCCAGCAGTACGTACCCCAGCGGGGGCCCCTCCTACGAGCAGTACTTC. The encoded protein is CASSTYPSGGPSYEQYF.

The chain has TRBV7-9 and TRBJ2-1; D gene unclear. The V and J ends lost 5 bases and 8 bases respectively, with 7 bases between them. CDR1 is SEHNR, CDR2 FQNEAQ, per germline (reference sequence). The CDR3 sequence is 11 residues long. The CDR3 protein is CASSAFDEQFF. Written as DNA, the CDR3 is TGTGCCAGCAGCGCCTTTGATGAGCAGTTCTTC.

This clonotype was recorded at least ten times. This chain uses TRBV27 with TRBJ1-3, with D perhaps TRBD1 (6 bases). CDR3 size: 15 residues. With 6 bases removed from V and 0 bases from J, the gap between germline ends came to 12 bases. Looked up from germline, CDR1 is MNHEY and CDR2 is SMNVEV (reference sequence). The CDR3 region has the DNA TGTGCCAGCAGCGAGGGGGGGATCTCTGGAAACACCATATATTTT. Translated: CASSEGGISGNTIYF.

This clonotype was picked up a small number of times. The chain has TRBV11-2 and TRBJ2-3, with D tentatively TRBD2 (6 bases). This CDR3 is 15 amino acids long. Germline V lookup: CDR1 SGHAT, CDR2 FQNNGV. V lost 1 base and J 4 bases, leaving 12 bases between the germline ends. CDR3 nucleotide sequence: TGTGCCAGCAGCTTAGTATCCGGGGAGGCAGATACGCAGTATTTT. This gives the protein CASSLVSGEADTQYF.

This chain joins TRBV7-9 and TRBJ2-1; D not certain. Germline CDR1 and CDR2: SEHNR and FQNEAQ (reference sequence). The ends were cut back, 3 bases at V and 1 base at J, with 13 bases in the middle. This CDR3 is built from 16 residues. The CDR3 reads CASSFPSDWSYNEQFF. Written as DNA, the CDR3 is TGTGCCAGCAGCTTCCCATCGGATTGGTCCTACAATGAGCAGTTCTTC.

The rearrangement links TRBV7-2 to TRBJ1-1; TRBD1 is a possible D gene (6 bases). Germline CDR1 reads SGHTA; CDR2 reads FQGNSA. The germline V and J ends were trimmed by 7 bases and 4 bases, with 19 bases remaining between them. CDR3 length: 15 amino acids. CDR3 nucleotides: TGTGCCAGCACCATAGCGGGGGGCTCGGGCACTGAAGCTTTCTTT. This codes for CASTIAGGSGTEAFF.

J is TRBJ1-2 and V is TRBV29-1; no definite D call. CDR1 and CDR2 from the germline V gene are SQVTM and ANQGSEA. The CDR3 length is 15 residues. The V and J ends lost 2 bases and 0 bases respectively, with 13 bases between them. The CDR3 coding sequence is TGCAGCGTTGAAAGGTCGGGCGGAGCTAACTATGGCTACACCTTC. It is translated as CSVERSGGANYGYTF.

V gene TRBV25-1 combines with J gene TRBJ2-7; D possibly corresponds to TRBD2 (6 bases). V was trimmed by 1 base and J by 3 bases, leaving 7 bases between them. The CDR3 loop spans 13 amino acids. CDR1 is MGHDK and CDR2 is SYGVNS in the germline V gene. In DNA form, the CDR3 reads TGTGCCAGCAGTGAATCGGGAGACTACGAGCAGTACTTC. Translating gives CASSESGDYEQYF.

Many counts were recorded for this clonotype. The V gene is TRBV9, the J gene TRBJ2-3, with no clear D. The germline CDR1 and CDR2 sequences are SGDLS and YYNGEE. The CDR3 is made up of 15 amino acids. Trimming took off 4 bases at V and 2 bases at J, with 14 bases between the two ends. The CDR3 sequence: CASSSSWEITDTQYF. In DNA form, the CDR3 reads TGTGCCAGCAGCTCTAGTTGGGAAATCACAGATACGCAGTATTTT.

CDR3 region: CASSWTGMSNQPQHF. Written as DNA, the CDR3 is TGTGCCAGTAGTTGGACAGGGATGAGCAATCAGCCCCAGCATTTT. The chain links TRBV19 to TRBJ1-5; TRBD1 matches 8 bases. Per the germline V gene, CDR1 is LNHDA and CDR2 is SQIVND (reference sequence). This CDR3 contains 15 residues. Losses at the gene ends were 5 bases for V and 1 base for J; bases not matched to a gene: 4.

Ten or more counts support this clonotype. The CDR3 nucleotides read TGTGCCAGTAGTATATTACATGAAGGATACAATGAGCAGTTCTTC. Amino acid sequence: CASSILHEGYNEQFF. The J gene is TRBJ2-1, the V gene TRBV19; unclear D gene. CDR1 is LNHDA, CDR2 SQIVND, per germline (reference sequence). This CDR3 is built from 15 residues. V was shortened by 2 bases and J by 4 bases, with 12 bases between the two germline ends.

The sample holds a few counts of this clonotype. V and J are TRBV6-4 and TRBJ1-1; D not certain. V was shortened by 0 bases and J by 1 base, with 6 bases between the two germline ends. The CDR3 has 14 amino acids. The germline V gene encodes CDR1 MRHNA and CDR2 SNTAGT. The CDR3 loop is CASSDSDANTEAFF. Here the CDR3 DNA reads TGTGCCAGCAGTGACTCAGACGCGAACACTGAAGCTTTCTTT.

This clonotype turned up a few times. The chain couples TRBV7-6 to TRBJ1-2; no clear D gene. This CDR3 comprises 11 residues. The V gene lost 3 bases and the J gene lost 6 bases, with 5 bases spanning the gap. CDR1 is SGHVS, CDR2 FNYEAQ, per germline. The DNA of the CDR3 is TGTGCCAGCAGCTTTACGCATGGCTACACCTTC. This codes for CASSFTHGYTF.

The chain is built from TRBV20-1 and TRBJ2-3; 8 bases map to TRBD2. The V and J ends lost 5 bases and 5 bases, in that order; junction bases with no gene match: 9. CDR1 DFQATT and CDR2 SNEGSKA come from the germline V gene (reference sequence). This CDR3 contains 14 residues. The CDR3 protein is CSAGGAGAGDTQYF. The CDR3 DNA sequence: TGCAGTGCTGGGGGAGCGGGGGCGGGAGATACGCAGTATTTT.

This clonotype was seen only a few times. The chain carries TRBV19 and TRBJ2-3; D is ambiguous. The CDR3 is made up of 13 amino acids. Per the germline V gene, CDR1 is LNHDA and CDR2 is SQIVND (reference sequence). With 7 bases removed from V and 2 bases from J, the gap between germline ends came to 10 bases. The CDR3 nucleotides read TGTGCCAGTACGAGCGACATCACAGATACGCAGTATTTT. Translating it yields CASTSDITDTQYF. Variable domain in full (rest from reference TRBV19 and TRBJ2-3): DGGITQSPKYLFRKEGQNVTLSCEQNLNHDAMYWYRQDPGQGLRLIYYSQIVNDFQKGDIAEGYSVSREKKESFPLTVTSAQKNPTAFYLCASTSDITDTQYFGPGTRLTVL.

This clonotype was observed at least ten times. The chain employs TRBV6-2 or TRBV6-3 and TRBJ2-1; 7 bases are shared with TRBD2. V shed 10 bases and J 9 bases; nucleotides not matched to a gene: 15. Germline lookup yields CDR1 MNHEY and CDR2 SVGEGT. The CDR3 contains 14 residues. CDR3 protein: CATSGGDPGGEQFF. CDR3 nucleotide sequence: TGTGCCACCTCAGGTGGGGACCCGGGGGGTGAGCAGTTCTTC.

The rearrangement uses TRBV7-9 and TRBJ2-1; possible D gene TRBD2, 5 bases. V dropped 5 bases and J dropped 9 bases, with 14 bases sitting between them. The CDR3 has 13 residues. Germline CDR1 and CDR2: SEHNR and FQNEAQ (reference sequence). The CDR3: CASSPQGGFEQFF. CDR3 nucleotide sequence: TGTGCCAGCAGCCCCCAAGGAGGTTTTGAGCAGTTCTTC.

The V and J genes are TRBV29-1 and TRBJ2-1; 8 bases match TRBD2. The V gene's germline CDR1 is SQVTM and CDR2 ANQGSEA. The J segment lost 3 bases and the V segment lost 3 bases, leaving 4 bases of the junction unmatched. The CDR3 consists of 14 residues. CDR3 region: CSVDLAGRYNEQFF. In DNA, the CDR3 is TGCAGCGTTGATTTAGCGGGGCGCTACAATGAGCAGTTCTTC.

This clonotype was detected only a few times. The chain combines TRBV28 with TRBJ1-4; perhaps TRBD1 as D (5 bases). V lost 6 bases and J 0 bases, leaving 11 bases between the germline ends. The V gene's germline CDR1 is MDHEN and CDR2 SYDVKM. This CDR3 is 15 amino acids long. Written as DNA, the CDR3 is TGTGCCAGCAGACAGGACACTTCAACTAATGAAAAACTGTTTTTT. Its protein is CASRQDTSTNEKLFF.

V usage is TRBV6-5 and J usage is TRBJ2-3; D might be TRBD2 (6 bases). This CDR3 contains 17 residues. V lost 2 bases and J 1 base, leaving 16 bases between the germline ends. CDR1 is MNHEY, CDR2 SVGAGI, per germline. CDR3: CASSYASGSPRTDTQYF. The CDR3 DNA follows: TGTGCCAGCAGTTACGCCTCCGGGAGTCCTCGCACAGATACGCAGTATTTT.

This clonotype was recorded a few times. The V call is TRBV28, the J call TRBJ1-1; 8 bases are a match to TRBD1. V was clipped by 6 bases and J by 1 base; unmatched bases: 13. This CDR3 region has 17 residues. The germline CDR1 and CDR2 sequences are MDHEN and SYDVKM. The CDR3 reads CASRLDGAGGRNTEAFF. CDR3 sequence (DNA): TGTGCCAGCAGATTGGACGGGGCAGGGGGCCGGAACACTGAAGCTTTCTTT.

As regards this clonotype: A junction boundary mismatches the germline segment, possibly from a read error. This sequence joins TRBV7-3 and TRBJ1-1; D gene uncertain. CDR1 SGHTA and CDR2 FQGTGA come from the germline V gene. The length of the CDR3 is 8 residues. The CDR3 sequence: CASSLTWF. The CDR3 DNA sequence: TGTGCCAGCAGCTTAACGTGGTTT. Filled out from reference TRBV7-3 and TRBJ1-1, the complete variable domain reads GAGVSQTPSNKVTEKGKYVELRCDPISGHTALYWYRQSLGQGPEFLIYFQGTGAADDSGLPNDRFFAVRPEGSVSTLKIQRTERGDSAVYLCASSLTWFGQGTRLTVV.